This passage covers 30 T cell receptor beta chains from one sample sequenced in a study of CD8 T cells in Susac syndrome. Random hexamers primed reverse transcription of about 0.5 to 1 ug RNA. TCRdb fed the immunoSEQ multiplex PCR reads into MiXCR, producing one record per CDR3 protein. The sample records about 81,000 distinct CDR3 sequences, approximately 93% being singletons. The sequencing sample was made of CD8+ T cells from PBMCs. The receptors were sampled from a human donor with Susac syndrome.

V is TRBV4-2 and J is TRBJ2-3; no clear D. CDR1 is LGHNA, CDR2 YNFKEQ, per germline. This CDR3 comprises 15 residues. The V end lost 5 bases, the J end lost 0 bases, and 12 bases lay between the germline ends. DNA of the CDR3: TGTGCCAGCAGCGAAGGTGGCGGTAGCACAGATACGCAGTATTTT. It codes for CASSEGGGSTDTQYF.

V and J are TRBV6-5 and TRBJ2-7; D is uncertain. V lost 4 bases and J lost 5, with 15 bases in between. The CDR3 loop spans 14 amino acids. Germline loops: CDR1 MNHEY, CDR2 SVGAGI. This CDR3 reads CASSSRPDNDEQYF. CDR3 sequence (DNA): TGTGCCAGCAGTTCCCGACCAGACAACGACGAGCAGTACTTC.

The rearrangement uses TRBV4-2 and TRBJ2-5; 8 positions agree with TRBD1. Trimming removed 4 bases from V and 2 bases from J; junction bases left unmatched: 9. The CDR3 totals 16 residues. CDR1 and CDR2 (germline): LGHNA, YNFKEQ. This chain's CDR3 is CASSPAGGSLQETQYF. The CDR3, as DNA: TGTGCCAGCAGCCCAGCAGGGGGCTCCCTTCAAGAGACCCAGTACTTC.

This clonotype appeared once. This chain uses TRBV4-3 with TRBJ2-7; 8 nucleotides agree with TRBD2. CDR3 size: 17 residues. Germline CDR1 LGHNA, CDR2 YSLEER. V lost 0 bases and J lost 2; bases outside the gene matches: 9. The CDR3 region is CASSQDSGVAGTYEQYF. The CDR3 nucleotides are TGCGCCAGCAGCCAAGATTCAGGGGTAGCGGGAACCTACGAGCAGTACTTC.

This chain joins TRBV14 and TRBJ2-1, with D unresolved. The V end lost 0 bases, the J end lost 6 bases, and 15 bases lay between the germline ends. CDR3 size: 16 residues. The germline gives CDR1 SGHDN, CDR2 FVKESK. DNA of the CDR3: TGTGCCAGCAGCCAAGAACCCGTATGGAAATCCAATGAGCAGTTCTTC. Its protein product is CASSQEPVWKSNEQFF. Full variable domain (missing parts from reference TRBV14 and TRBJ2-1): EAGVTQFPSHSVIEKGQTVTLRCDPISGHDNLYWYRRVMGKEIKFLLHFVKESKQDESGMPNNRFLAERTGGTYSTLKVQPAELEDSGVYFCASSQEPVWKSNEQFFGPGTRLTVL.

The V call is TRBV4-3, the J call TRBJ1-1, with D possibly matching TRBD1 (5 bases). CDR3 length: 15 residues. CDR1 is LGHNA and CDR2 is YSLEER in the germline V gene. V lost 1 base, J lost 3 bases, and 12 bases lay in between. The CDR3 loop is CASSQAARVDTEAFF. The CDR3 coding sequence is TGCGCCAGCAGCCAAGCGGCCAGGGTGGACACTGAAGCTTTCTTT.

The J gene is TRBJ2-2, the V gene TRBV18; the D is unclear. The ends were cut back, 0 bases at V and 3 bases at J, with 5 bases in the middle. Germline V gene data show CDR1 as KGHSH and CDR2 as LQKENI. There are 14 residues in the CDR3. In nucleotides, the CDR3 is TGTGCCAGCTCACCACCACAGTACACCGGGGAGCTGTTTTTT. Translating it yields CASSPPQYTGELFF.

As regards this clonotype: At one end the junction does not follow the germline gene, possibly because of a read error. The chain couples TRBV27 to TRBJ2-1; D is uncertain. CDR1 and CDR2 (germline): MNHEY, SMNVEV (reference sequence). There are 12 residues in the CDR3. CDR3 nucleotide sequence: TGTGCCAGCAGTTTTCAAGGTGCTGAGCAGTCCTTC. This gives the protein CASSFQGAEQSF.

The chain employs TRBV30 and TRBJ1-4; D is unresolved. V was trimmed by 3 bases and J by 7 bases, leaving 9 bases between them. Germline assignment: CDR1 GTSNPN and CDR2 SVGIG (reference sequence). The CDR3 covers 12 residues. The CDR3 is CAWSWTGEKLFF. The CDR3 DNA is TGTGCCTGGAGCTGGACCGGTGAAAAACTGTTTTTT.

The chain is built from TRBV4-2 and TRBJ2-2, with no clear D. V lost 3 bases and J lost 3, with 5 bases in between. Looked up from germline, CDR1 is LGHNA and CDR2 is YNFKEQ. CDR3 length: 13 residues. The CDR3 spells CASSQGYTGELFF. CDR3 sequence (DNA): TGTGCCAGCAGCCAGGGGTACACCGGGGAGCTGTTTTTT.

This sequence joins TRBV19 and TRBJ1-1; 7 bases are shared with TRBD1. Germline V gene lookup returns CDR1 LNHDA and CDR2 SQIVND (reference sequence). Trimming took 6 bases from V and 8 from J; bases not matched to a gene: 12. This CDR3 is 14 amino acids long. Here the CDR3 reads CASRISQGWKEAFF. CDR3 sequence (DNA): TGTGCCAGTAGAATTTCACAGGGGTGGAAGGAAGCTTTCTTT.

This chain joins TRBV20-1 and TRBJ2-5, with TRBD1 matching 7 bases. The CDR3 has 14 amino acids. Germline assignment: CDR1 DFQATT and CDR2 SNEGSKA (reference sequence). Unmatched junction bases numbered 6, after V lost 5 bases and J lost 0 bases. This CDR3 reads CSAGSQGDQETQYF. The CDR3 coding sequence is TGCAGTGCTGGATCGCAGGGGGACCAAGAGACCCAGTACTTC.

V and J are TRBV12-3 or TRBV12-4 and TRBJ1-2; possibly TRBD1 for D (6 bases). Trimming took 6 bases from V and 6 from J, leaving 14 bases between them. The CDR3 covers 13 residues. The CDR3 nucleotides are TGTGCCAGCAGACCCACAGGGCCTAATGGCTACACCTTC. This translates into CASRPTGPNGYTF.

This clonotype was counted once. The chain links TRBV19 to TRBJ2-7; D may be TRBD1 (6 bases). Per the germline V gene, CDR1 is LNHDA and CDR2 is SQIVND (reference sequence). The CDR3 loop spans 15 amino acids. Trimming shortened V by 3 bases and J by 3 bases, and 15 bases separated the two germline ends. CDR3 coding DNA: TGTGCCAGTAGTATTTCCGGGACACTGGACTACGAGCAGTACTTC. Translating it yields CASSISGTLDYEQYF.

This clonotype was seen only once. CDR3 region: CASSLSSDTQYF. As DNA, the CDR3 is TGCGCCAGCAGCTTATCGTCAGATACGCAGTATTTT. The rearrangement links TRBV5-1 to TRBJ2-3; D unresolved. This CDR3 is built from 12 residues. CDR1 SGHRS and CDR2 YFSETQ come from the germline V gene. The V gene lost 2 bases and the J gene lost 4 bases, with 5 bases spanning the gap.

The V call is TRBV5-4, the J call TRBJ2-5, with D perhaps being TRBD1 or TRBD2 (5 bases each). With 4 bases removed from V and 3 bases from J, the gap between germline ends came to 16 bases. The CDR3 runs to 15 residues. Germline V lookup: CDR1 SGHNT, CDR2 YYREEE (reference sequence). The CDR3, as DNA: TGTGCCAGCAGCAGCTTGGCTGGGACGGAAGAGACCCAGTACTTC. The encoded protein is CASSSLAGTEETQYF.

V and J are TRBV5-1 and TRBJ2-5; no reliable D call. Per germline, CDR1 SGHRS and CDR2 YFSETQ. Trimming cost V 3 bases and J 1 base, with 7 bases left between them. The CDR3 extends over 13 amino acids. The CDR3 protein is CASSWAVQETQYF. The CDR3 nucleotides read TGCGCCAGCAGCTGGGCCGTCCAAGAGACCCAGTACTTC.

This chain joins TRBV6-5 and TRBJ2-1; a possible D gene is TRBD1 (5 bases). Trimming shortened V by 0 bases and J by 5 bases, and 14 bases separated the two germline ends. The CDR3 contains 16 residues. Germline loops: CDR1 MNHEY, CDR2 SVGAGI. The DNA of the CDR3 is TGTGCCAGCAGTTACTCTAGCCAGGGTTATAACAATGAGCAGTTCTTC. This codes for CASSYSSQGYNNEQFF.

V usage is TRBV20-1 and J usage is TRBJ2-7; TRBD1 agrees at 8 bases. Germline V lookup: CDR1 DFQATT, CDR2 SNEGSKA (reference sequence). V shed 4 bases and J 2 bases; nucleotides not matched to a gene: 4. This CDR3 is 13 amino acids long. Here the CDR3 reads CSATDRGPYEQYF. The CDR3 nucleotides are TGCAGTGCTACCGACAGGGGACCCTACGAGCAGTACTTC.

The genes are TRBV29-1 and TRBJ2-7; D not resolved. CDR3 length: 10 residues. Germline V gives CDR1 SQVTM, CDR2 ANQGSEA. CDR3 residues: CRIQSYEQYF. Here the CDR3 DNA reads TGCAGGATCCAATCCTACGAGCAGTACTTC.

The V call is TRBV5-1, the J call TRBJ2-5, with D unclear. Germline loops: CDR1 SGHRS, CDR2 YFSETQ. The V gene lost 3 bases and the J gene lost 1 base, with 13 bases spanning the gap. The CDR3 loop spans 15 amino acids. CDR3 DNA sequence: TGCGCCAGCAGCTGGAGCTGGACGATCCAAGAGACCCAGTACTTC. Its translation is CASSWSWTIQETQYF.

The chain uses TRBV29-1 and TRBJ1-2, with TRBD1 matching over 9 bases. CDR1 and CDR2 from the germline V gene are SQVTM and ANQGSEA. The ends lost 0 bases at V and 7 bases at J; junction bases unmatched: 9. This CDR3 region has 15 residues. The CDR3 sequence: CSVEDWGQGRRGYTF. The CDR3 DNA reads TGCAGCGTTGAAGATTGGGGACAGGGCCGGCGTGGCTACACCTTC.

V and J are TRBV28 and TRBJ1-5; TRBD1 might be the D (5 bases). Per the germline V gene, CDR1 is MDHEN and CDR2 is SYDVKM. V was shortened by 1 base and J by 2 bases, with 9 bases between the two germline ends. This CDR3 region has 15 residues. Here the CDR3 DNA reads TGTGCCAGCAGTTTATTCGGGACCCGCAATCAGCCCCAGCATTTT. Protein sequence: CASSLFGTRNQPQHF.

This chain links TRBV6-5 with TRBJ2-2; D remains ambiguous. The CDR3 contains 15 residues. Trimming removed 8 bases from V and 0 bases from J, with 13 bases in between. Germline lookup yields CDR1 MNHEY and CDR2 SVGAGI. The CDR3 loop is CASGVLTANTGELFF. In DNA, the CDR3 is TGTGCCAGCGGAGTGCTCACCGCGAACACCGGGGAGCTGTTTTTT.

The V call is TRBV27, the J call TRBJ2-3; D is uncertain. Germline loops: CDR1 MNHEY, CDR2 SMNVEV (reference sequence). V gave up 6 bases and J gave up 3 bases, with 13 bases separating them. The CDR3 length is 14 residues. CDR3 residues: CASRSSLRTDTQYF. In DNA, the CDR3 is TGTGCCAGCAGATCTAGTCTTCGGACAGATACGCAGTATTTT.

The rearrangement joins TRBV28 to TRBJ2-3; 10 nucleotides align to TRBD2. With 3 bases clipped from V and 2 bases from J, the junction kept 11 bases outside the gene matches. Germline lookup yields CDR1 MDHEN and CDR2 SYDVKM. This CDR3 has 18 amino acids. For the CDR3, the DNA is TGTGCCAGCAGTTTGGGACCTACTAGCGGGATAACCACAGATACGCAGTATTTT. Residues: CASSLGPTSGITTDTQYF.

This clonotype is a singleton in its sample. V is TRBV14 and J is TRBJ2-3; 9 nucleotides agree with TRBD2. The CDR3 sequence is 18 residues long. V lost 0 bases, J lost 2 bases, and 9 bases stayed unmatched. From germline, CDR1 is SGHDN and CDR2 FVKESK. For the CDR3, the DNA is TGTGCCAGCAGCCAAGATCTTCCTAGCGGGATCCTCACAGATACGCAGTATTTT. This translates into CASSQDLPSGILTDTQYF.

The chain links TRBV19 to TRBJ2-7, with D maybe TRBD1 (6 bases). The CDR3 extends over 15 amino acids. The germline gives CDR1 LNHDA, CDR2 SQIVND (reference sequence). Trimming cost V 5 bases and J 4 bases, with 18 bases left between them. The CDR3 region has the DNA TGTGCCAGTAGTGTCGGGACAATTGAATCGTACGAGCAGTACTTC. The encoded protein is CASSVGTIESYEQYF.

This chain joins TRBV4-1 and TRBJ2-1, with TRBD1 matching 7 bases. V dropped 4 bases and J dropped 2; count of bases not matched to a gene: 14. This CDR3 contains 18 residues. The germline gives CDR1 MGHRA, CDR2 YSYEKL. CDR3 sequence: CASSRGPPGQTTYNEQFF. CDR3 DNA: TGCGCCAGCAGCCGAGGACCGCCGGGACAGACGACCTACAATGAGCAGTTCTTC.

The V and J genes are TRBV27 and TRBJ1-2; D gene unclear. Trimming pared 2 bases from V and 5 bases from J, leaving 12 bases between. The CDR3 is 14 residues long. Germline assignment: CDR1 MNHEY and CDR2 SMNVEV (reference sequence). The CDR3 here is CASSLNPMGYGYTF. In DNA form, the CDR3 reads TGTGCCAGCAGTTTAAACCCCATGGGATATGGCTACACCTTC.